This T cell receptor beta chain was captured by sequencing in a study of T cell repertoires in cytomegalovirus infection. This CDR3 comprises 15 residues. Germline loops: CDR1 MNHEY, CDR2 SVGEGT. J lost 4 bases, V lost 8 bases, and 11 bases had no gene match. There are a few counts of this clonotype. The antigen is not known. TCRdb redid the calling of the reads with MiXCR, one entry per CDR3 protein. The repertoire holds hundreds of thousands of distinct CDR3 sequences, with around 35% as singletons. Study findings and constraints: HLA-C-restricted CMV-specific TCR beta clonotypes were dominant in the ex vivo response.

This sample comprised cultured PBMCs, obtained from culture after CMV antigen stimulation. This TCR was recovered from a human donor in good health (CMV status not recorded). Some clones in this sample may be carry-over from other donors' samples. This chain connects TRBV6-2 or TRBV6-3 to TRBJ2-3; the match to TRBD2 covers 8 bases. The CDR3 loop reads CASLNPGLDADTQYF. CDR3 nucleotides: TGTGCCAGCTTGAACCCGGGACTAGACGCAGATACGCAGTATTTT.